Described below is a single TCR beta chain sequence and its context. The data derive from a study of blood T cell repertoires in COVID-19. Overall study context: Italy, Spain and the United States were the sources of the convalescent and acute COVID-19 samples. From T cells, B-cell-depleted T cells, or PBMCs came the material, which was cDNA or gDNA.

CDR3 size: 15 residues. Germline V gene sequence: CDR1 MNHEY, CDR2 SVGAGI. V lost 5 bases and J lost 8; bases outside the gene matches: 14. Source study methods: Reference gene primer amplification yielded estimated nucleated cell counts. The table came from immunoSEQ multiplex PCR; TCRdb's copy has only in-frame clones and leaves some out. That table supplies the V and J calls and clone size; D and trimming were determined from the DNA. Of about 150,000 clones listed, 88% are singletons. The sequence derives from a woman in her 70s with acute or convalescent COVID-19. The chain is built from TRBV6-5 and TRBJ1-2; TRBD1 agrees at 7 bases. Sequencing used peripheral blood. The CDR3 DNA follows: TGTGCCAGCAGTCCCCTCGACAGGGTATTTAACGGCTACACCTTC. This encodes CASSPLDRVFNGYTF.